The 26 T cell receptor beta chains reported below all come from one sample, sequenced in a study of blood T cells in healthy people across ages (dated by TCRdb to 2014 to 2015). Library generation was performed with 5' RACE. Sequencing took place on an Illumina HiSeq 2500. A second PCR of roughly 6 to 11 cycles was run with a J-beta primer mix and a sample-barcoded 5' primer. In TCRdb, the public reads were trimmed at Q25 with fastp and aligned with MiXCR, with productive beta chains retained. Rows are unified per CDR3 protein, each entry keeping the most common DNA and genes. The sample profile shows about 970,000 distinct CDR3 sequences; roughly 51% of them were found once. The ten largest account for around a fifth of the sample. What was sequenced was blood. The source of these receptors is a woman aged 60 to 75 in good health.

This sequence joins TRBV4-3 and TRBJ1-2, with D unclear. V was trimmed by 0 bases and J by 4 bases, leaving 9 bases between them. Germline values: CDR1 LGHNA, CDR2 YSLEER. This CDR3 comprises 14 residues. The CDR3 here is CASSQEGGSYGYTF. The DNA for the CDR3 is TGCGCCAGCAGCCAAGAGGGAGGTTCCTATGGCTACACCTTC.

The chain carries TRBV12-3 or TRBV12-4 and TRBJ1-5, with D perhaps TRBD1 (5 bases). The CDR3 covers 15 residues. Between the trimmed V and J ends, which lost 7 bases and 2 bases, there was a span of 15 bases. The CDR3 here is CASKPQGGRNQPQHF. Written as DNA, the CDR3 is TGTGCCAGCAAACCCCAGGGTGGACGCAATCAGCCCCAGCATTTT.

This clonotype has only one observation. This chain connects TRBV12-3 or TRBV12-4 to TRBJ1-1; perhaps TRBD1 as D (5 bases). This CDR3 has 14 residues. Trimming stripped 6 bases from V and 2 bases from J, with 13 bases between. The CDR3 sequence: CASRNQGSNTEAFF. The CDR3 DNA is TGTGCCAGCAGAAATCAGGGATCAAACACTGAAGCTTTCTTT.

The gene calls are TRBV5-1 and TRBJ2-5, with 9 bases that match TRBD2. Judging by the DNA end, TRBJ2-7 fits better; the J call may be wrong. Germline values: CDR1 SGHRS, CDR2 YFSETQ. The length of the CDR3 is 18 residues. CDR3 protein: CASRREGSGSWNSYEQYF. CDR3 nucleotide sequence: TGCGCCAGCAGAAGGGAAGGTAGCGGGAGTTGGAATAGCTACGAGCAGTACTTC.

The CDR3 spells CSVATRGEQFF. For the CDR3, the DNA is TGCAGCGTCGCCACGAGGGGTGAGCAGTTCTTC. The V call is TRBV29-1, the J call TRBJ2-1; tentatively, D is TRBD1 or TRBD2 (5 bases each). Trimming removed 6 bases from V and 9 bases from J, with 12 bases in between. The CDR3 spans 11 residues. Germline V CDR1 and CDR2: SQVTM, ANQGSEA.

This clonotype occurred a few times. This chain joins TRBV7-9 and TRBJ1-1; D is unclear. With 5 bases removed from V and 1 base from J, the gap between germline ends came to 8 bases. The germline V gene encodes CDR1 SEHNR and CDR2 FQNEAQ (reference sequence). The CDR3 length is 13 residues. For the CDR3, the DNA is TGTGCCAGCAGCCAATACACGAACACTGAAGCTTTCTTT. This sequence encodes CASSQYTNTEAFF. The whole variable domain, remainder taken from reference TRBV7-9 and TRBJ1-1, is DTGVSQNPRHKITKRGQNVTFRCDPISEHNRLYWYRQTLGQGPEFLTYFQNEAQLEKSRLLSDRFSAERPKGSFSTLEIQRTEQGDSAMYLCASSQYTNTEAFFGQGTRLTVV.

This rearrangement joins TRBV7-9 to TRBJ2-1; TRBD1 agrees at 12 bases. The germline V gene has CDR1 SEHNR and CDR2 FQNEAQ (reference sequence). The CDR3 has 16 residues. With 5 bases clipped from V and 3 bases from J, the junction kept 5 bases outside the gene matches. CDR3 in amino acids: CASSLGTGGFYNEQFF. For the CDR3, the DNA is TGTGCCAGCAGCCTGGGGACAGGGGGCTTCTACAATGAGCAGTTCTTC.

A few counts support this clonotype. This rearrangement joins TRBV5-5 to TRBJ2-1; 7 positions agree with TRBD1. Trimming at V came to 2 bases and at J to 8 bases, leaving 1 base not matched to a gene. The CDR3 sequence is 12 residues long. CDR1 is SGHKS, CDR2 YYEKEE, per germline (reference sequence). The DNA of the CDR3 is TGTGCCAGCAGCTTCGACAGGGATGAGCAGTTCTTC. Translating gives CASSFDRDEQFF.

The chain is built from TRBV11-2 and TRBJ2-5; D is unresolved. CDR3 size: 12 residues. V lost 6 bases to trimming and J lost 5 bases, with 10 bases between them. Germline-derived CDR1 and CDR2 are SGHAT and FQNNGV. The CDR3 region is CASSRSEETQYF. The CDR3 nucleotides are TGTGCCAGCAGTCGGAGCGAGGAGACCCAGTACTTC.

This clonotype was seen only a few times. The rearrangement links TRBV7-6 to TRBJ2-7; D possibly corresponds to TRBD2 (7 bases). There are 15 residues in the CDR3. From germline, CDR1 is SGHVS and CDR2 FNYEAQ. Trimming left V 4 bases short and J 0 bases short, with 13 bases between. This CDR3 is CASSYREGTSYEQYF. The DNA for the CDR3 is TGTGCCAGCAGCTACAGGGAGGGGACCTCCTACGAGCAGTACTTC.

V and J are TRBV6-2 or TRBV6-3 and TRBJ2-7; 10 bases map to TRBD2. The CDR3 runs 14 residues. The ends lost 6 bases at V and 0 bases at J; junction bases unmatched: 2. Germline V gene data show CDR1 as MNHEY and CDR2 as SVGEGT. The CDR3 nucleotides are TGTGCCAGCAGAGGACTAGCGGACTCCTACGAGCAGTACTTC. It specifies CASRGLADSYEQYF.

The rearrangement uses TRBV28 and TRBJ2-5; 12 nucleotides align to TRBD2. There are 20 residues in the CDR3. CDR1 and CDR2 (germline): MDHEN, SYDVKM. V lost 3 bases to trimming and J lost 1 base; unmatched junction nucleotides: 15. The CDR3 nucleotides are TGTGCCAGCAGTTTCTCCCTCCAAACCGGGACTAGCGGGCTCCAAGAGACCCAGTACTTC. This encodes CASSFSLQTGTSGLQETQYF. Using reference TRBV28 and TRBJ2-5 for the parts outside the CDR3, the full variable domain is DVKVTQSSRYLVKRTGEKVFLECVQDMDHENMFWYRQDPGLGLRLIYFSYDVKMKEKGDIPEGYSVSREKKERFSLILESASTNQTSMYLCASSFSLQTGTSGLQETQYFGPGTRLLVL.

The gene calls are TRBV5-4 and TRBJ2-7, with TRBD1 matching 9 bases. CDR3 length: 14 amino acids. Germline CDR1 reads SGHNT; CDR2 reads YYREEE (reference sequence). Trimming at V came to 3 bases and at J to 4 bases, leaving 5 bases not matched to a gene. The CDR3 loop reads CASSYRGQGYEQYF. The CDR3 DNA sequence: TGTGCCAGCAGCTACCGGGGACAGGGTTACGAGCAGTACTTC.

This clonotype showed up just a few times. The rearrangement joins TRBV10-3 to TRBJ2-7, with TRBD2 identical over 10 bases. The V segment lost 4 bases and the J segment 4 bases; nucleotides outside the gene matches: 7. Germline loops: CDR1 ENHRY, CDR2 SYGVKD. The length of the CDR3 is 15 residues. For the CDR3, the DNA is TGTGCCATCAGTGGGTATAGGGGACTAGCGTACGAGCAGTACTTC. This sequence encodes CAISGYRGLAYEQYF.

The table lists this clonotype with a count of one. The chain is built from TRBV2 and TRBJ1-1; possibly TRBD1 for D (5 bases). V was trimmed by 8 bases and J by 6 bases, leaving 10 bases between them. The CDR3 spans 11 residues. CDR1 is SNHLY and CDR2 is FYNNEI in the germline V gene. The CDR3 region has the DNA TGTGCCAGCGTTCAGACAGCTGAAGCTTTCTTT. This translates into CASVQTAEAFF.

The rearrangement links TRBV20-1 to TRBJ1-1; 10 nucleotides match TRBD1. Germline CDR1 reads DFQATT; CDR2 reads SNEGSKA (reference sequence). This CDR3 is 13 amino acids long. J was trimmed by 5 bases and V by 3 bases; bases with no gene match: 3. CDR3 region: CSARGQGRTEAFF. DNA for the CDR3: TGCAGTGCTAGGGGACAGGGGAGGACTGAAGCTTTCTTT.

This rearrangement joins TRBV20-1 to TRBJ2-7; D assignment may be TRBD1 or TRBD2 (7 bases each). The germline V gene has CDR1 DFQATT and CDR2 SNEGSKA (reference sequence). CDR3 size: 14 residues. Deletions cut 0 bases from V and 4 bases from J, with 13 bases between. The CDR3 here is CSAREPGGGYEQYF. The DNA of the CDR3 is TGCAGTGCTAGAGAGCCAGGGGGGGGTTACGAGCAGTACTTC.

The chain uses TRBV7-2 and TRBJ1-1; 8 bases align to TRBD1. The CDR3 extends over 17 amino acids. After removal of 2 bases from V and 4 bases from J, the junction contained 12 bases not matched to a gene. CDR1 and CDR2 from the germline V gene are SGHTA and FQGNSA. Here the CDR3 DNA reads TGTGCCAGCAGCTTAAGAGGGCGCGGACAGGGAGTCACTGAAGCTTTCTTT. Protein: CASSLRGRGQGVTEAFF.

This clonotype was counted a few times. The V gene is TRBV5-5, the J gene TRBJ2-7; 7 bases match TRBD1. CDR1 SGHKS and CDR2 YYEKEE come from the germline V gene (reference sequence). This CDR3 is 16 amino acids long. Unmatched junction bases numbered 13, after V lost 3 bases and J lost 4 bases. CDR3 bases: TGTGCCAGCAGCTCTGACAGGGTTGTCGCTAAATACGAGCAGTACTTC. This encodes CASSSDRVVAKYEQYF.

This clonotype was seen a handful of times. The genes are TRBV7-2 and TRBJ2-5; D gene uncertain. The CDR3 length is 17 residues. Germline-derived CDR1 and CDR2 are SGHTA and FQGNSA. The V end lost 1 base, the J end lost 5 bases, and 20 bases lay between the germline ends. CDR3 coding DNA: TGTGCCAGCAGCTTAGTCGGGCGGTTGCAGCTAGGGGAGACCCAGTACTTC. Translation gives CASSLVGRLQLGETQYF.

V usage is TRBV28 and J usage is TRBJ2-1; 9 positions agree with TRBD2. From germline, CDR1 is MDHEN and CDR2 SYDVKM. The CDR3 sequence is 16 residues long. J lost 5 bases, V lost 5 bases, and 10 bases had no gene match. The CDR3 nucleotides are TGTGCCAGCAGTGGCCTCTCTAGCGGGATCCACAATGAGCAGTTCTTC. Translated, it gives CASSGLSSGIHNEQFF. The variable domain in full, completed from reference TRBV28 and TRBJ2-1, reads DVKVTQSSRYLVKRTGEKVFLECVQDMDHENMFWYRQDPGLGLRLIYFSYDVKMKEKGDIPEGYSVSREKKERFSLILESASTNQTSMYLCASSGLSSGIHNEQFFGPGTRLTVL.

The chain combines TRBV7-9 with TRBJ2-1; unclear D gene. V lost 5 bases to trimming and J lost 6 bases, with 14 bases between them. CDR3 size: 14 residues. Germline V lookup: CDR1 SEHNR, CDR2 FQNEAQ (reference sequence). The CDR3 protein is CASSPELLANEQFF. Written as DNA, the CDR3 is TGTGCCAGCAGCCCCGAACTACTGGCCAATGAGCAGTTCTTC. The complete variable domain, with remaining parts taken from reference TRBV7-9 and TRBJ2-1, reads DTGVSQNPRHKITKRGQNVTFRCDPISEHNRLYWYRQTLGQGPEFLTYFQNEAQLEKSRLLSDRFSAERPKGSFSTLEIQRTEQGDSAMYLCASSPELLANEQFFGPGTRLTVL.

DNA for the CDR3: TGTGCCACCGGAATAACTGATTCCGGGACAGGAATTTACGAGCAGTACTTC. As protein: CATGITDSGTGIYEQYF. This rearrangement joins TRBV27 to TRBJ2-5, with 8 bases lining up with TRBD1. TRBJ2-7 explains the end of the DNA better; the J call may be wrong. Germline values: CDR1 MNHEY, CDR2 SMNVEV (reference sequence). The CDR3 is made up of 17 amino acids.

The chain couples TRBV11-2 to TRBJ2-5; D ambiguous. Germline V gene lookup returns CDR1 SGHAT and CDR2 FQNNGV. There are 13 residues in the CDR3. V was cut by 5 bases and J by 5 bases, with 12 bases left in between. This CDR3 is CASSLLVQETQYF. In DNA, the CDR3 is TGTGCCAGCAGCCTCCTGGTACAGGAGACCCAGTACTTC.

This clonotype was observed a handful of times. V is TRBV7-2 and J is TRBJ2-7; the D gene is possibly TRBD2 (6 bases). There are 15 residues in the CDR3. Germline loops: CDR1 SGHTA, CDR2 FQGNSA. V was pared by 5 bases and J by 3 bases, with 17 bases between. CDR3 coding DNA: TGTGCCAGCAGCCAACGGGAGCTGGTGTTCTACGAGCAGTACTTC. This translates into CASSQRELVFYEQYF.

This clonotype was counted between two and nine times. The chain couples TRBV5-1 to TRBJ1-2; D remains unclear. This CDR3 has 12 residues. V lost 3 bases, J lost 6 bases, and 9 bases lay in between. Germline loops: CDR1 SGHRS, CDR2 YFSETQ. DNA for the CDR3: TGCGCCAGCAGCTATGACGGAGATGGCTACACCTTC. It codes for CASSYDGDGYTF.